One sample yielded the 14 T cell receptor beta chains listed below, sequenced in a study of cytomegalovirus exposure and HLA in healthy donors. The PCR ran on 60 Vbeta and 13 Jbeta primers. Clones were read by immunoSEQ multiplex PCR, and TCRdb kept only the in-frame ones, dropping some. This specimen shows roughly 72,000 clones; the ten leading clones hold 3% to 4%. The sample comprised PBMCs. These TCRs come from a man younger than 35 in good health and CMV-seropositive.

This chain joins TRBV7-3 and TRBJ2-3; TRBD2 agrees at 10 bases. With V trimmed by 3 bases and J by 2 bases, 5 bases remained unmatched. CDR3 length equals 16 residues. From germline, CDR1 is SGHTA and CDR2 FQGTGA. CDR3 coding DNA: TGTGCCAGCAGCTTCGGAGCGGGGGGGGACACAGATACGCAGTATTTT. Amino acids: CASSFGAGGDTDTQYF.

The CDR3 is CASSQPSGQGGGYTF. CDR3 DNA: TGCGCCAGCAGCCAACCCTCGGGACAGGGCGGCGGCTACACCTTC. The genes are TRBV4-1 and TRBJ1-2, with TRBD1 matching 9 bases. Germline V gene data show CDR1 as MGHRA and CDR2 as YSYEKL. CDR3 size: 15 residues. V was clipped by 2 bases and J by 8 bases; unmatched bases: 9.

Concerning this clone itself: The junction and the germline gene differ at one end; a read error may be behind it. This specimen includes other DNA sequences encoding the same CDR3. The CDR3 spells CASSAAQGPSETQYF. CDR3 DNA: TGCGCCAGCAGTGCGGCACAGGGTCCCTCGGAGACCCAGTACTTC. V is TRBV6-6 and J is TRBJ2-5; TRBD1 might be the D (6 bases). CDR3 size: 15 residues. CDR1 is MNHNY, CDR2 SVGAGI, per germline (reference sequence).

The CDR3 sequence is CASSGTGAETQYF. For the CDR3, the DNA is TGTGCCAGCAGTGGGACAGGGGCAGAGACCCAGTACTTC. The rearrangement links TRBV6-5 to TRBJ2-5, with 10 bases fitting TRBD1. CDR1 and CDR2 from the germline V gene are MNHEY and SVGAGI. V dropped 5 bases and J dropped 4; count of bases not matched to a gene: 1. The CDR3 spans 13 residues.

This chain uses TRBV5-1 with TRBJ2-3; possibly TRBD2 for D (5 bases). There are 14 residues in the CDR3. V was clipped by 0 bases and J by 4 bases, with 9 bases between them. CDR1 is SGHRS, CDR2 YFSETQ, per germline. The CDR3 here is CASSLGSAPDTQYF. The DNA of the CDR3 is TGCGCCAGCAGCTTGGGTAGCGCTCCAGATACGCAGTATTTT.

The rearrangement joins TRBV6-4 to TRBJ2-2; possibly TRBD2 for D (5 bases). V was trimmed by 5 bases and J by 1 base, leaving 5 bases between them. Germline assignment: CDR1 MRHNA and CDR2 SNTAGT. The CDR3 contains 13 residues. CDR3 protein: CASSSGNTGELFF. The CDR3 bases are TGTGCCAGCAGTAGCGGGAACACCGGGGAGCTGTTTTTT.

The chain couples TRBV11-2 to TRBJ2-2; D is unclear. Germline CDR1 is SGHAT and CDR2 is FQNNGV. The CDR3 sequence is 14 residues long. The germline V and J ends were trimmed by 3 bases and 7 bases, with 12 bases remaining between them. The CDR3 DNA follows: TGTGCCAGCAGCTTTGACTGGATGAGCGGGGAGCTGTTTTTT. Encoded protein: CASSFDWMSGELFF.

The chain is built from TRBV7-9 and TRBJ1-4, with 7 bases fitting TRBD1. The germline gives CDR1 SEHNR, CDR2 FQNEAQ (reference sequence). The CDR3 extends over 16 amino acids. Losses at the gene ends were 5 bases for V and 10 bases for J; bases not matched to a gene: 16. This chain's CDR3 is CASSPLPTGYSGKLFF. CDR3 DNA: TGTGCCAGCAGCCCCCTTCCGACAGGGTATAGTGGAAAACTGTTTTTT.

This rearrangement joins TRBV28 to TRBJ1-5; unclear D gene. CDR3 length: 13 amino acids. Germline V gene data show CDR1 as MDHEN and CDR2 as SYDVKM. Trimming took 4 bases from V and 3 from J, leaving 7 bases between them. CDR3 in DNA: TGTGCCAGCAGTTACGGTCCCAATCAGCCCCAGCATTTT. It encodes CASSYGPNQPQHF.

The chain carries TRBV6-7 and TRBJ2-7; D gene uncertain. TRBV6-7 is an ORF; its function is uncertain. The CDR3 totals 13 residues. The ends were cut back, 2 bases at V and 3 bases at J, with 8 bases in the middle. CDR3 in amino acids: CASSYPLCYEQYF. CDR3 DNA sequence: TGTGCCAGCAGTTACCCCCTTTGCTACGAGCAGTACTTC.

CDR3 bases: TGTGCCAGCAGCCCCGGACAGGGGAAGACTAATGAAAAACTGTTTTTT. Amino acid sequence: CASSPGQGKTNEKLFF. The chain recombines TRBV4-2 with TRBJ1-4, with 9 nucleotides matching TRBD1. Germline CDR1 reads LGHNA; CDR2 reads YNFKEQ. The CDR3 runs to 16 residues. Trimming took 4 bases from V and 2 from J; bases not matched to a gene: 5.

The V and J genes are TRBV7-9 and TRBJ1-1; possibly TRBD1 for D (5 bases). The germline V and J ends were trimmed by 5 bases and 0 bases, with 13 bases remaining between them. The CDR3 totals 15 residues. In germline, CDR1 is SEHNR, CDR2 FQNEAQ (reference sequence). The CDR3 nucleotides read TGTGCCAGCAGCCCGGCAGGGCAAGTGAACACTGAAGCTTTCTTT. As protein: CASSPAGQVNTEAFF.

J is TRBJ2-1 and V is TRBV27, with 9 bases matching TRBD2. J was trimmed by 3 bases and V by 8 bases; bases with no gene match: 8. This CDR3 region has 15 residues. Germline CDR1 reads MNHEY; CDR2 reads SMNVEV (reference sequence). CDR3 loop: CASGRLAEIYNEQFF. The CDR3 DNA reads as TGTGCCAGCGGCCGACTAGCGGAAATCTACAATGAGCAGTTCTTC.

The genes are TRBV19 and TRBJ2-7, with TRBD2 matching 7 bases. Germline CDR1 is LNHDA and CDR2 is SQIVND (reference sequence). The junction had 7 bases not matched to a gene; V was cut back by 3 bases and J by 2 bases. This CDR3 is 15 amino acids long. CDR3: CASSIRRGMAYEQYF. CDR3 DNA sequence: TGTGCCAGTAGTATTAGGCGGGGGATGGCCTACGAGCAGTACTTC.